The clone carrying this T cell receptor (beta chain) turned up a few times. Trimming stripped 7 bases from V and 6 bases from J, with 18 bases between. Germline V gene data show CDR1 as LNHDA and CDR2 as SQIVND (reference sequence). The CDR3 has 14 amino acids. TCRdb reprocessed the 5' RACE reads via MiXCR and lists one record per CDR3 protein. The sample shows 250,000 to 400,000 distinct CDR3 sequences, about 13% of them seen only once. The data belong to a study of T-cell memory formation after mild COVID-19. The chain carries TRBV19 and TRBJ2-5, with D perhaps TRBD2 (5 bases). Input material: PBMCs or a T cell subset sorted from them (not recorded which). This receptor was taken from a man younger than 35 who had mild COVID-19 (a few samples of this study predate the infection). Cell type and time point are not known. CDR3 nucleotide sequence: TGTGCCAGTATCCCCGGGATCAACTGGAAGACCCAGTACTTC. Amino acids: CASIPGINWKTQYF.